This T cell receptor beta chain was sequenced during a study of blood T cell repertoires in COVID-19 (dated by TCRdb to about 2020). For the wider study: The collaborator samples originated in the United States, Italy and Spain and spanned the acute and convalescent phases of COVID-19. The material from the prospective study consisted of cDNA or gDNA derived from T cells, B-cell-depleted T cells, or PBMCs. A de-identified subject ID, COVID-19 status, age in years and sex were almost always included in the sample metadata. HLA class I and class II types, where available, came from metadata supplied by the sample provider rather than from assay-based typing. The repertoires were released in a freely available public database intended as a resource for research on the immune response to SARS-CoV-2. Subjects who had been exposed to COVID-19, were actively infected with it, or had recovered from it provided the deeply sampled blood TCRbeta repertoires that made up the dataset. Samples were obtained from the ongoing ImmuneRACE study (first 160 participants) and from 1,254 subjects provided by 6 global collaborators. Here is what the overall study found, with its caveats: The amount of clinical and demographic metadata varied by source and participant and was provided uncurated.

Worth noting for this clone: There is no known antigen for this receptor. There are no base qualities to consult, and no much larger clone falls within one base.

A distance of 15 bases separates the germline ends of V and J, which lose 6 bases and 7 bases respectively. Including the terminal cysteine and phenylalanine, the CDR3 comprises 13 residues. Solely the CDR3 DNA is kept, with 39 bases framed from the first base. TCRbeta CDR3 regions were amplified from genomic DNA using the immunoSEQ Assay, a bias-controlled multiplex PCR. The paper's data handling went like this. Within the assay, amplification of reference gene primers was used to estimate how many nucleated cells each sample contained. Sequence reads were collapsed and filtered to measure the absolute abundance of every unique TCRbeta CDR3 rearrangement. For each sample, productive Simpson clonality was calculated by taking the square root of Simpson's diversity index across productive rearrangements. In its TCRdb copy, this immuneACCESS table keeps in-frame sequences only and misses some clones. Where compared with another copy, unresolved V genes explain less than half of these, and the others have no known cause. The DNA gave D and trimming, while V, J and clone size come from that table. The sample table contains about 82,000 clones; only one count was recorded for 81% of them. The ten most abundant clones make up 44% of the sample.

Whole blood was collected in K2EDTA tubes by collaborating institutions according to the institutions' own protocols. For TCRbeta analysis, collaborators shipped samples as frozen whole blood, isolated PBMCs, or DNA extracted from either of those sample types. The sequence is built from TRBV12-3 or TRBV12-4 and TRBJ2-5; D gene: possibly TRBD2, on 6 matching bases. The sample comprised peripheral blood. The receptor was isolated from an elderly man with acute or convalescent COVID-19. The DNA sequence is given as TGTGCCAGCAGGCGCTCGGGGGACGGGACCCAGTACTTC. Its protein product is CASRRSGDGTQYF.